This T cell receptor (beta chain) was obtained from a study of cytomegalovirus exposure and HLA in healthy donors. Primers: 60 Vbeta forward and 13 Jbeta reverse. Profiling relied on immunoSEQ multiplex PCR, and the TCRdb table lists in-frame clones only, not all of them. Counted here are fewer than 250,000 clones, roughly four fifths occurring once; the ten biggest clones make up 10%. Trimming took 3 bases from V and 3 from J, leaving 10 bases between them. The CDR3 consists of 13 residues. Germline-derived CDR1 and CDR2 are SGHTS and YDEGEE. Sample: PBMCs. The chain employs TRBV5-8 and TRBJ2-7; D is undetermined. This TCR was sampled from a woman aged 45-65 years in good health and CMV-seropositive. This CDR3 is CASSSDSDYEQYF. The CDR3 DNA sequence: TGTGCCAGCAGCTCCGACTCTGACTACGAGCAGTACTTC. Combining the CDR3 with reference TRBV5-8 and TRBJ2-7 gives the whole variable domain EAGVTQSPTHLIKTRGQQATLRCSPISGHTSVYWYQQALGLGLQFLLWYDEGEERNRGNFPPRFSGRQFPNYSSELNVNALELEDSALYLCASSSDSDYEQYFGPGTRLTVT.